The 21 T cell receptor beta chains presented below share a single source sample, sequenced in a study of T cells in Graves' hyperthyroidism and ophthalmopathy. Amplified TCR beta CDR3 regions derived from RNA transcripts. Using the HTBI primer set, a first-round RT-PCR was run on the TCR CDR3. TCRdb called the multiplex PCR reads again in MiXCR, with one record for every CDR3 protein. The repertoire consists of under 550,000 distinct CDR3 sequences, with around 20% occurring once and the leading ten covering roughly 50%. The sequenced material came from blood. All receptors derive from a man in his forties with Graves' ophthalmopathy.

The chain recombines TRBV10-1 with TRBJ2-7; the D gene is possibly TRBD2 (6 bases). The V and J ends lost 2 bases and 5 bases respectively, with 7 bases between them. The V gene's germline CDR1 is WNHNN and CDR2 SYGVQD (reference sequence). This CDR3 contains 12 residues. The CDR3 DNA follows: TGCGCCAGCAGTGAGACTAGCCACGAGCAGTACTTC. Its translation: CASSETSHEQYF.

The sample holds a few counts of this clonotype. This CDR3 is CASSFGGLARYEQYF. In DNA, the CDR3 is TGTGCCAGCAGCTTCGGGGGACTAGCGAGATACGAGCAGTACTTC. The chain is built from TRBV7-9 and TRBJ2-7; TRBD2 aligns across 10 bases. Germline V lookup: CDR1 SEHNR, CDR2 FQNEAQ (reference sequence). The CDR3 extends over 15 amino acids. V was pared by 3 bases and J by 4 bases, with 6 bases of the junction left unmatched. Using reference TRBV7-9 and TRBJ2-7 for the parts outside the CDR3, the full variable domain is DTGVSQNPRHKITKRGQNVTFRCDPISEHNRLYWYRQTLGQGPEFLTYFQNEAQLEKSRLLSDRFSAERPKGSFSTLEIQRTEQGDSAMYLCASSFGGLARYEQYFGPGTRLTVT.

This clonotype was counted ten times or more. The genes are TRBV3-1 and TRBJ2-1, with 13 bases that match TRBD2. Trimming cost V 7 bases and J 0 bases; bases outside gene matches: 3. This CDR3 has 16 amino acids. Germline values: CDR1 LGHDT, CDR2 YNNKEL (reference sequence). CDR3 nucleotides: TGTGCCAGCACGACTAGCGGGGGGCGCTCCTACAATGAGCAGTTCTTC. This translates into CASTTSGGRSYNEQFF.

This clonotype has just a few counts. This sequence joins TRBV9 and TRBJ1-6; D call uncertain. V lost 4 bases to trimming and J lost 11 bases, with 13 bases between them. This CDR3 comprises 13 residues. Germline V lookup: CDR1 SGDLS, CDR2 YYNGEE. The CDR3 is CASSSTAIAPLHF. Here the CDR3 DNA reads TGTGCCAGCAGCTCAACAGCCATCGCACCCCTCCACTTT.

The table lists this clonotype with many counts. The chain has TRBV30 and TRBJ2-5; D gene unclear. Germline CDR1 and CDR2: GTSNPN and SVGIG (reference sequence). The CDR3 length is 11 residues. Trimming pared 2 bases from V and 0 bases from J, leaving 1 base between. CDR3 coding DNA: TGTGCCTGGAGTTACCAAGAGACCCAGTACTTC. Its translation: CAWSYQETQYF.

Only a few counts were recorded for this clonotype. The chain carries TRBV3-1 and TRBJ2-3; TRBD2 agrees at 8 bases. CDR3 length equals 15 residues. The germline V gene has CDR1 LGHDT and CDR2 YNNKEL (reference sequence). V was clipped by 0 bases and J by 4 bases; unmatched bases: 3. The CDR3 here is CASSQDRGGPDTQYF. In nucleotides, the CDR3 is TGTGCCAGCAGCCAAGACCGGGGGGGGCCAGATACGCAGTATTTT.

This clonotype has at least ten counts. The CDR3 region has the DNA TGTGCCAGCAGTTACCAGGACAGGGGGACGGGTAGTAGCAATCAGCCCCAGCATTTT. As protein: CASSYQDRGTGSSNQPQHF. This chain uses TRBV6-1 with TRBJ1-5, with 10 bases matching TRBD1. With 5 bases clipped from V and 0 bases from J, the junction kept 13 bases outside the gene matches. CDR3 length equals 19 residues. Germline loops: CDR1 MNHNS, CDR2 SASEGT.

Notes on this clonotype: A junction end diverges from the germline sequence, so it may reflect a read error. This chain connects TRBV28 to TRBJ2-2; D might be TRBD1 or TRBD2, each matching 7 bases. CDR1 is MDHEN, CDR2 SYDVKM, per germline. The CDR3 runs 15 residues. The CDR3 DNA sequence: TGTACCAGCAGGGGGGGACTTGCGAGCACCGGGGAGCTGTTTTTT. It translates to CTSRGGLASTGELFF.

This clonotype was observed a handful of times. The rearrangement links TRBV7-9 to TRBJ1-4; 8 bases are a match to TRBD1. There are 13 residues in the CDR3. The junction had 1 base not matched to a gene; V was cut back by 3 bases and J by 7 bases. Germline lookup yields CDR1 SEHNR and CDR2 FQNEAQ (reference sequence). DNA of the CDR3: TGTGCCAGCAGCTTTGGACAGGGTGAAAAACTGTTTTTT. Amino acid sequence: CASSFGQGEKLFF.

This clonotype occurred many times. The gene calls are TRBV2 and TRBJ1-2, with D possibly TRBD1 on 6 matching bases. The CDR3 totals 15 residues. Trimming stripped 8 bases from V and 4 bases from J, with 20 bases between. Germline assignment: CDR1 SNHLY and CDR2 FYNNEI. CDR3 sequence: CASLLRDNWAYGYTF. CDR3 DNA: TGTGCCAGCCTTCTCAGGGACAACTGGGCCTATGGCTACACCTTC.

The rearrangement uses TRBV7-9 and TRBJ2-2, with D hard to call. There are 14 residues in the CDR3. V lost 5 bases and J lost 4, with 11 bases in between. The germline CDR1 and CDR2 sequences are SEHNR and FQNEAQ (reference sequence). This CDR3 is CASSRIGLTGELFF. The CDR3 DNA reads TGTGCCAGCAGCCGGATAGGGCTCACCGGGGAGCTGTTTTTT.

This clonotype was seen more than once but under ten times. The V and J genes are TRBV6-1 and TRBJ2-3; 8 positions match TRBD2. The V and J ends lost 6 bases and 6 bases, in that order; junction bases with no gene match: 11. The CDR3 covers 15 residues. CDR1 is MNHNS, CDR2 SASEGT, per germline. The CDR3, as DNA: TGTGCCAGCAGATTGAGAAAAGCGGGAGTGGATACGCAGTATTTT. Amino acid sequence: CASRLRKAGVDTQYF.

There are a few counts of this clonotype. In DNA, the CDR3 is TGTGCCTGGAGTTTTAGGGGGCCCATGAACACTGAAGCTTTCTTT. Its translation: CAWSFRGPMNTEAFF. The V gene is TRBV30, the J gene TRBJ1-1, with 7 nucleotides matching TRBD1. V was pared by 2 bases and J by 0 bases, with 6 bases of the junction left unmatched. Germline V gene data show CDR1 as GTSNPN and CDR2 as SVGIG (reference sequence). The CDR3 totals 15 residues.

This clonotype was counted only a few times. This chain uses TRBV7-2 with TRBJ2-1; the match to TRBD2 covers 10 bases. This CDR3 is built from 17 residues. Germline V lookup: CDR1 SGHTA, CDR2 FQGNSA. With 2 bases clipped from V and 8 bases from J, the junction kept 12 bases outside the gene matches. The CDR3 DNA reads TGTGCCAGCAGCTTACAGTGGGCTAGCGGGAGAGGGCATGAGCAGTTCTTC. Encoded protein: CASSLQWASGRGHEQFF.

The chain combines TRBV19 with TRBJ2-1; TRBD2 is a possible D gene (6 bases). Trimming took 3 bases from V and 4 from J, leaving 16 bases between them. The CDR3 runs 16 residues. From germline, CDR1 is LNHDA and CDR2 SQIVND (reference sequence). The CDR3 nucleotides read TGTGCCAGTAGTATCAGGGCGACTAGTACGTACAATGAGCAGTTCTTC. This codes for CASSIRATSTYNEQFF.

At least ten counts were recorded for this clonotype. The J gene is TRBJ1-2, the V gene TRBV2, with 9 bases aligning to TRBD1. V lost 4 bases and J lost 7; bases outside the gene matches: 4. Germline values: CDR1 SNHLY, CDR2 FYNNEI. The CDR3 consists of 13 residues. CDR3: CASSVQQGAGYTF. CDR3 in DNA: TGTGCCAGCAGTGTCCAACAGGGGGCTGGCTACACCTTC.

The J gene is TRBJ1-2, the V gene TRBV7-2; TRBD1 agrees at 7 bases. The length of the CDR3 is 15 residues. Germline CDR1 and CDR2: SGHTA and FQGNSA. Trimming at V came to 2 bases and at J to 2 bases, leaving 5 bases not matched to a gene. The CDR3 region is CASSLRRGGNYGYTF. CDR3 in DNA: TGTGCCAGCAGCTTACGCAGGGGGGGAAACTATGGCTACACCTTC.

The J gene is TRBJ1-2, the V gene TRBV2; D is unresolved. Per germline, CDR1 SNHLY and CDR2 FYNNEI. Trimming pared 6 bases from V and 7 bases from J, leaving 12 bases between. This CDR3 has 12 residues. This chain's CDR3 is CASRITPGGYTF. The CDR3 DNA reads as TGTGCCAGCAGAATAACCCCGGGTGGCTACACCTTC.

The rearrangement joins TRBV18 to TRBJ2-3; D gene ambiguous. From germline, CDR1 is KGHSH and CDR2 LQKENI. The CDR3 sequence is 15 residues long. V was trimmed by 3 bases and J by 0 bases, leaving 10 bases between them. The CDR3 bases are TGTGCCAGCTCACCTGCCCTAGTTAGCACAGATACGCAGTATTTT. Amino acids: CASSPALVSTDTQYF.

The J gene is TRBJ2-2, the V gene TRBV6-2 or TRBV6-3; tentative D call: TRBD2 (7 bases). The germline V and J ends were trimmed by 3 bases and 3 bases, with 11 bases remaining between them. Germline CDR1 is MNHEY and CDR2 is SVGEGT. CDR3 size: 15 residues. CDR3 protein: CASSYTGRDTGELFF. The CDR3 nucleotides read TGTGCCAGCAGTTATACAGGGAGGGACACCGGGGAGCTGTTTTTT.

This clonotype was counted at least ten times. CDR3 in DNA: TGTGCCAGCAGCCCGGCTAGCGGTGTGGTTACGCAGTATTTT. Protein: CASSPASGVVTQYF. V gene TRBV5-6 combines with J gene TRBJ2-3; 7 nucleotides align to TRBD2. After removal of 4 bases from V and 8 bases from J, the junction contained 10 bases not matched to a gene. The CDR3 runs to 14 residues. Germline V gene lookup returns CDR1 SGHDT and CDR2 YYEEEE.